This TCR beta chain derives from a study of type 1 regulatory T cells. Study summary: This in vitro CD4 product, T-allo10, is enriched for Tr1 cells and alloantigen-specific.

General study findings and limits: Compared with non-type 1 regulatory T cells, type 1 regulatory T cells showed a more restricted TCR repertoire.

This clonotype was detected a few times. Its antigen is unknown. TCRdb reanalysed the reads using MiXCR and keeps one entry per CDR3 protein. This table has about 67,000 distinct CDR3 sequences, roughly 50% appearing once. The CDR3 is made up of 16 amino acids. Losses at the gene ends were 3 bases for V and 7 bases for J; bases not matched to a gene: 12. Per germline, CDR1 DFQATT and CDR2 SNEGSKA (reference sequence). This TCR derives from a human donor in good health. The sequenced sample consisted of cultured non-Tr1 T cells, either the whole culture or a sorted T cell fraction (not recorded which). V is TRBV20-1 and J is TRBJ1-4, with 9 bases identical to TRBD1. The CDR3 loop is CSARGTGTIGSEKLFF. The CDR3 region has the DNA TGCAGTGCTAGGGGGACAGGGACAATCGGCAGTGAAAAACTGTTTTTT.